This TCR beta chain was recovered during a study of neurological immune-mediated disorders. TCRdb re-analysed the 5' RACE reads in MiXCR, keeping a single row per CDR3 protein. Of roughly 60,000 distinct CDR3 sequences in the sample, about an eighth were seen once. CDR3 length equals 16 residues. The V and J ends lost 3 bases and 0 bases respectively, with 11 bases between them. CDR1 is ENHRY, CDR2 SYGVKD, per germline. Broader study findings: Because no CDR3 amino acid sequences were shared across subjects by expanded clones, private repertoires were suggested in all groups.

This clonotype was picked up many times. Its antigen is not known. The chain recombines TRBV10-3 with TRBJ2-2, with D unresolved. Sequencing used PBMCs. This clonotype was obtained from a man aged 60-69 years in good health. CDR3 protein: CAISESQRANTGELFF. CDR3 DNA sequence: TGTGCCATCAGTGAATCGCAGCGAGCGAACACCGGGGAGCTGTTTTTT.